A selection of T cell receptor beta chains follows, all from one sample in a study of T cell responses to AZD1222 COVID-19 vaccine. Measured with immunoSEQ multiplex PCR; TCRdb has only the in-frame clones, and not every one. The sample shows about 150,000 clones, 70% to 90% of them seen only once. Source: peripheral blood, taken on day 0 of AZD1222 vaccination. These TCRs come from an adult in good health. The CDR3 runs from the conserved cysteine through the conserved F or W. The order of the fields is V gene, CDR3 protein.

TRBV4-3	CASSPSSTGLNEKLFF
TRBV18	CASSQDEGGYTF
TRBV2	CASNPRGANTEAFF
TRBV9	CASSVRAESSNSPLHF
TRBV7-6	CASSPNPGRQGYNSPLHF
TRBV7-2	CASSLVGPGEQYF
TRBV7-3	CASSSTGTGNYGYTF
TRBV19	CASSDRTGMEAFF
TRBV2	CASMGAPAGETQYF
TRBV7-9	CASSHRGDLNNYGYTF
TRBV29-1	CSANMRLRDSNYGYTF
TRBV7-2	CASSIQGDNSPLHF
TRBV27	CASRSPDREEGGYTF
TRBV7-2	CASSFGGRQETQYF
TRBV9	CASSVGLGREGWGYTF
TRBV4-2	CASSQDLGQGRTEAFF
TRBV5-6	CASSWIGITEAFF